This T cell receptor beta chain was identified during a study of identical twins. The germline CDR1 and CDR2 sequences are MNHEY and SMNVEV (reference sequence). This CDR3 comprises 14 residues. Study-level points and caveats: Possibly, invariant MAIT and iNKT cells partly confounded zero-insertion analyses. Low generation-probability sequences were in excess among twin-shared out-of-frame alpha sequences. There were fewer insertions in abundant cord blood beta clonotypes, but memory repertoires showed no such pattern.

Via MiXCR, TCRdb re-called the 5' RACE reads, giving one row per CDR3 protein. The table records some 1,600,000 distinct CDR3 sequences, less than 35% of them present only once. Remarks on this clonotype: What it binds is not known.

This clonotype was sampled from a newborn girl in good health. The chain joins TRBV27 to TRBJ2-5; the match to TRBD1 covers 8 bases. The J call may be in error: the DNA end matches TRBJ2-7 better. Sequencing was carried out using cord blood. CDR3 loop: CASSAGTGGCEQYF. The CDR3 coding sequence is TGTGCCAGCAGCGCCGGGACAGGCGGTTGCGAGCAGTACTTC.